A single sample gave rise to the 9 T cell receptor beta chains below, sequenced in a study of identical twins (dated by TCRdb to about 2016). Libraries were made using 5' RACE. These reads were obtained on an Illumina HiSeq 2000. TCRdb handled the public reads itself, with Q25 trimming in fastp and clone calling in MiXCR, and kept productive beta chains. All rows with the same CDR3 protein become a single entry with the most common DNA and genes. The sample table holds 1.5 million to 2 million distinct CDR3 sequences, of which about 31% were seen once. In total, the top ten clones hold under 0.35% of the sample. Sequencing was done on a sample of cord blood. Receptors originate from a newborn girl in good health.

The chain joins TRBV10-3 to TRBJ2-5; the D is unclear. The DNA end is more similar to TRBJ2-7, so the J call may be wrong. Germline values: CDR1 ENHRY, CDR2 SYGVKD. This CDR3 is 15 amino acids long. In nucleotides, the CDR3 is TGTGCCATCAGTGAGTTTAGAGGAGATCCCTACGAGCAGTACTTC. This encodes CAISEFRGDPYEQYF.

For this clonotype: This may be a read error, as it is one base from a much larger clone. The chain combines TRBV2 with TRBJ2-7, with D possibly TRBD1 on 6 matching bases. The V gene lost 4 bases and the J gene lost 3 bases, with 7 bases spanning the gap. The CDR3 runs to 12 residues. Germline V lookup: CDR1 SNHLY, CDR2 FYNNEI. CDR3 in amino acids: CASSGQVYEQYF. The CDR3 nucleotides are TGTGCCAGCAGTGGACAGGTCTACGAGCAGTACTTC.

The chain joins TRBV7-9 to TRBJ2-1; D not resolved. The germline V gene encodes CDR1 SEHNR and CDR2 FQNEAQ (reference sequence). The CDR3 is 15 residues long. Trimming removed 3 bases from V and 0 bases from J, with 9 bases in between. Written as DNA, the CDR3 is TGTGCCAGCAGCTTTTTCAACCGCTCCTACAATGAGCAGTTCTTC. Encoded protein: CASSFFNRSYNEQFF.

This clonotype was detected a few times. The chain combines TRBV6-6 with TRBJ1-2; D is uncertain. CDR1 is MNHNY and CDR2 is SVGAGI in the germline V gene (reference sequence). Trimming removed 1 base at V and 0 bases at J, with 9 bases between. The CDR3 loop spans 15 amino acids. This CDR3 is CASSYWQESNYGYTF. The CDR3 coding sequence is TGTGCCAGCAGTTACTGGCAGGAGTCTAACTATGGCTACACCTTC.

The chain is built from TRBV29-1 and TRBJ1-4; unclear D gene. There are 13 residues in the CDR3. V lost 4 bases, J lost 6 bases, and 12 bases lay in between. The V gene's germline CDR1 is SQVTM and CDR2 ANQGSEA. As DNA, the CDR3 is TGCAGCGTTGTCGGGTGGGGAGATGAAAAACTGTTTTTT. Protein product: CSVVGWGDEKLFF.

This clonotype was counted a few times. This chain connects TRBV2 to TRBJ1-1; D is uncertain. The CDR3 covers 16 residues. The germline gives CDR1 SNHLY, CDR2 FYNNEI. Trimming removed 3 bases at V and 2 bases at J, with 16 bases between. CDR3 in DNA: TGTGCCAGCAGTGAGCTCGGCAGGACGGCTAACACTGAAGCTTTCTTT. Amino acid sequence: CASSELGRTANTEAFF.

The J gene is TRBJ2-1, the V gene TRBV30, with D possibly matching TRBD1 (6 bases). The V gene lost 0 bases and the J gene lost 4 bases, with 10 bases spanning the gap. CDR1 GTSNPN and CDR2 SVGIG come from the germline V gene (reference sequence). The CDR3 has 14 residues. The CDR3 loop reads CAWSVADRYNEQFF. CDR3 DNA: TGTGCCTGGAGTGTAGCCGACAGGTACAATGAGCAGTTCTTC.

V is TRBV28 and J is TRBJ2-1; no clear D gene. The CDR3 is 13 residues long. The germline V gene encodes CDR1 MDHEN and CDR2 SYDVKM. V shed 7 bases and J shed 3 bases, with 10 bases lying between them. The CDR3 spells CASKGMLYNEQFF. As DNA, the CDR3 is TGTGCCAGCAAAGGGATGCTCTACAATGAGCAGTTCTTC.

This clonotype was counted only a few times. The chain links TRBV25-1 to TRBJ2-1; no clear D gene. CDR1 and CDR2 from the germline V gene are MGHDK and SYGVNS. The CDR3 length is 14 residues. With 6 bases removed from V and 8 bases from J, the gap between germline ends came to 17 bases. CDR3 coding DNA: TGTGCCAGCAGACCATCAGACACAAGCTATGAGCAGTTCTTC. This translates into CASRPSDTSYEQFF. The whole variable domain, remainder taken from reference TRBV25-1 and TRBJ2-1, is EADIYQTPRYLVIGTGKKITLECSQTMGHDKMYWYQQDPGMELHLIHYSYGVNSTEKGDLSSESTVSRIRTEHFPLTLESARPSHTSQYLCASRPSDTSYEQFFGPGTRLTVL.